Below are 15 T cell receptor beta chains sequenced from a single sample in a study of T cells after yellow fever vaccination (dated by TCRdb to the late 2010s). The library was generated by 5' RACE. Sequencing relied on an Illumina HiSeq 2500. The raw public data were reprocessed by TCRdb itself: fastp quality trimming at Q25, MiXCR clonotype calling, in-frame beta chains only. Every CDR3 protein is listed once, alongside the most common genes and DNA of its rows. Present in this sample are 300,000 to 400,000 distinct CDR3 sequences, 8.7% of which were seen just once. The top ten clonotypes cover 15% to 20% of the sample. Read against the paper, the sample's treatment or condition label means: live attenuated yellow fever vaccine strain. This specimen was PBMCs, taken on the day of the first yellow fever vaccination. These receptors originate from a man younger than 35 who received the YFV17D yellow fever vaccine.

This clonotype came up a few times. V is TRBV5-4 and J is TRBJ1-2, with no clear D. Germline CDR1 SGHNT, CDR2 YYREEE (reference sequence). The CDR3 spans 15 residues. V was clipped by 4 bases and J by 2 bases, with 15 bases between them. The CDR3 loop is CASSPGGQTNYGYTF. The CDR3 region has the DNA TGTGCCAGCAGCCCGGGAGGGCAGACCAACTATGGCTACACCTTC.

This clonotype was detected a few times. V and J are TRBV6-5 and TRBJ1-5; no clear D gene. V was pared by 2 bases and J by 5 bases, with 7 bases between. The CDR3 consists of 13 residues. Germline CDR1 MNHEY, CDR2 SVGAGI. As DNA, the CDR3 is TGTGCCAGCAGTTACGATGGGCATCAGCCCCAGCATTTT. Translated: CASSYDGHQPQHF.

In its sample, this clonotype was seen many times. The rearrangement joins TRBV18 to TRBJ1-5; a weak D match, TRBD1 (5 bases). Germline assignment: CDR1 KGHSH and CDR2 LQKENI. The V and J ends lost 8 bases and 4 bases respectively, with 15 bases between them. This CDR3 is built from 14 residues. CDR3 sequence: CASSPQGGNQPQHF. The CDR3 DNA reads TGTGCCAGCAGTCCTCAGGGTGGGAATCAGCCCCAGCATTTT.

Many counts were recorded for this clonotype. V is TRBV7-9 and J is TRBJ2-3; TRBD2 matches at 13 bases. V dropped 4 bases and J dropped 4; count of bases not matched to a gene: 5. Germline V gene sequence: CDR1 SEHNR, CDR2 FQNEAQ (reference sequence). The CDR3 has 16 amino acids. The CDR3: CASSSLAGGPSDTQYF. For the CDR3, the DNA is TGTGCCAGCAGCTCACTAGCGGGGGGGCCCTCAGATACGCAGTATTTT.

This clonotype has a count of ten or more. J is TRBJ2-4 and V is TRBV6-5, with D perhaps given as TRBD1 or TRBD2 (5 bases each). Germline CDR1 MNHEY, CDR2 SVGAGI. The CDR3 is made up of 17 amino acids. The germline V and J ends were trimmed by 4 bases and 6 bases, with 22 bases remaining between them. The CDR3 DNA sequence: TGTGCCAGCAGTTCCCACCCGGGGCCGGCCACCGGAAACATTCAGTACTTC. Residues: CASSSHPGPATGNIQYF.

This clonotype was seen a handful of times. The V gene is TRBV20-1, the J gene TRBJ2-3; D remains unclear. The CDR3 contains 11 residues. Per the germline V gene, CDR1 is DFQATT and CDR2 is SNEGSKA (reference sequence). V dropped 4 bases and J dropped 6 bases, with 8 bases sitting between them. The CDR3 DNA reads as TGCAGTGCTATGTCCACTGATACGCAGTATTTT. Protein product: CSAMSTDTQYF.

The J gene is TRBJ2-7, the V gene TRBV18; no reliable D call. Germline V gives CDR1 KGHSH, CDR2 LQKENI. Trimming took off 6 bases at V and 2 bases at J, with 17 bases between the two ends. CDR3 size: 15 residues. The CDR3 region is CASSGDLSTTYEQYF. Written as DNA, the CDR3 is TGTGCCAGCTCGGGCGACCTCAGTACCACCTACGAGCAGTACTTC.

This clonotype was counted many times. This chain joins TRBV3-1 and TRBJ1-1; D possibly corresponds to TRBD1 (6 bases). This CDR3 spans 15 amino acids. V shed 0 bases and J shed 8 bases, with 16 bases lying between them. From germline, CDR1 is LGHDT and CDR2 YNNKEL (reference sequence). CDR3 protein: CASSQDNVATGEAFF. CDR3 bases: TGTGCCAGCAGCCAAGATAATGTGGCTACAGGGGAAGCTTTCTTT. Full variable domain (outside the CDR3, taken from reference TRBV3-1 and TRBJ1-1): DTAVSQTPKYLVTQMGNDKSIKCEQNLGHDTMYWYKQDSKKFLKIMFSYNNKELIINETVPNRFSPKSPDKAHLNLHINSLELGDSAVYFCASSQDNVATGEAFFGQGTRLTVV.

This clonotype was seen a handful of times. The chain couples TRBV10-3 to TRBJ2-1; TRBD1 agrees at 12 bases. Germline V gives CDR1 ENHRY, CDR2 SYGVKD. Germline trimming cut 7 bases from V and 4 bases from J; bases unmatched to any gene: 5. This CDR3 spans 15 amino acids. CDR3 sequence: CAIKRDRGPYNEQFF. The CDR3 DNA follows: TGTGCCATCAAGAGGGACAGGGGGCCTTACAATGAGCAGTTCTTC.

This clonotype was observed a few times. The chain couples TRBV20-1 to TRBJ1-1; 9 bases agree with TRBD1. CDR1 DFQATT and CDR2 SNEGSKA come from the germline V gene (reference sequence). The CDR3 extends over 14 amino acids. Germline trimming cut 6 bases from V and 1 base from J; bases unmatched to any gene: 6. CDR3 nucleotides: TGCAGTGCCAACACAGGGGGCCAGAACACTGAAGCTTTCTTT. This encodes CSANTGGQNTEAFF.

The chain carries TRBV6-5 and TRBJ1-1; D may be TRBD1 (6 bases). The germline V gene has CDR1 MNHEY and CDR2 SVGAGI. This CDR3 region has 11 residues. The V end lost 8 bases, the J end lost 11 bases, and 15 bases lay between the germline ends. The CDR3 region has the DNA TGTGCCAGCGAGCAAGGGGGATTTGCTTTCTTT. Amino acid sequence: CASEQGGFAFF.

This clonotype was counted only a few times. The chain employs TRBV9 and TRBJ2-5, with D perhaps TRBD1 (5 bases). Germline V gene sequence: CDR1 SGDLS, CDR2 YYNGEE. V lost 2 bases, J lost 5 bases, and 19 bases lay in between. This CDR3 has 16 residues. The CDR3 is CASSVSTQGPDETQYF. CDR3 DNA: TGTGCCAGCAGCGTCTCTACGCAGGGTCCTGATGAGACCCAGTACTTC. Together with reference TRBV9 and TRBJ2-5, the CDR3 gives the full variable domain: DSGVTQTPKHLITATGQRVTLRCSPRSGDLSVYWYQQSLDQGLQFLIQYYNGEERAKGNILERFSAQQFPDLHSELNLSSLELGDSALYFCASSVSTQGPDETQYFGPGTRLLVL.

This clonotype was counted between two and nine times. J is TRBJ1-1 and V is TRBV6-1; D might be TRBD1 (6 bases). V lost 5 bases and J 6 bases, leaving 13 bases between the germline ends. Germline assignment: CDR1 MNHNS and CDR2 SASEGT. This CDR3 comprises 13 residues. CDR3 DNA: TGTGCCAGCAGTACGAGAACAGGGTCTGAAGCTTTCTTT. Encoded protein: CASSTRTGSEAFF.

V usage is TRBV9 and J usage is TRBJ2-3; no firm D call. Trimming shortened V by 0 bases and J by 2 bases, and 7 bases separated the two germline ends. Germline-derived CDR1 and CDR2 are SGDLS and YYNGEE. This CDR3 has 14 residues. This CDR3 reads CASSVGSSTDTQYF. As DNA, the CDR3 is TGTGCCAGCAGCGTAGGAAGCTCCACAGATACGCAGTATTTT.

Ten or more counts support this clonotype. The rearrangement uses TRBV7-2 and TRBJ2-7, with 9 bases aligning to TRBD2. The germline V gene has CDR1 SGHTA and CDR2 FQGNSA. Trimming at V came to 5 bases and at J to 2 bases, leaving 7 bases not matched to a gene. The CDR3 has 15 amino acids. This CDR3 reads CASSKGLAVAYEQYV. The CDR3 DNA reads as TGTGCCAGCAGCAAGGGACTAGCTGTGGCCTACGAGCAGTACGTC.